Detailed here is one TCR beta chain. As yet, its antigen is unknown. A second PCR, run for 7 to 11 cycles, used a sample-barcoded 5' primer plus a J-beta primer mix. TCRdb reanalysed the 5' RACE reads using MiXCR and keeps one entry per CDR3 protein. The sample lists 1,300,000 or so distinct CDR3 sequences; 59% were seen once. The V gene's germline CDR1 is MNHNY and CDR2 SVGAGI (reference sequence). Trimming left V 7 bases short and J 9 bases short, with 13 bases between. This CDR3 contains 12 residues. These data come from a study of blood T cells in healthy people across ages. General study points: With age, beta diversity per million T cells declined roughly linearly, significantly by 40.

Sequenced input: blood. This TCR derives from a young man in good health. J is TRBJ2-1 and V is TRBV6-6; D perhaps matches TRBD1 (6 bases). The CDR3 DNA reads TGTGCCAGCACCCTGGGACACTTTGAGCAGTTCTTC. Amino acid sequence: CASTLGHFEQFF.